One and the same sample provided the 22 T cell receptor beta chains below, sequenced in a study of memory CD4+ T cells and cytomegalovirus serostatus. Single viable CD3+CD4+CD8-CD45RO+ cells were sorted as the memory CD4+ T cells. The repertoire was sequenced with immunoSEQ multiplex PCR; TCRdb's copy has only in-frame clones and lacks some. The data hold about 82,000 clones, with around 80% observed a single time. The sequenced sample consisted of memory CD4+ T cells from blood. The receptors stem from an adult in good health and CMV-seronegative.

The chain combines TRBV7-2 with TRBJ1-5; D is unclear. The CDR3 totals 14 residues. Trimming took off 3 bases at V and 3 bases at J, with 9 bases between the two ends. The germline V gene has CDR1 SGHTA and CDR2 FQGNSA. CDR3 nucleotides: TGTGCCAGCAGCTTTGCGGTAAACAATCAGCCCCAGCATTTT. Protein product: CASSFAVNNQPQHF.

The chain is built from TRBV19 and TRBJ1-2; D remains ambiguous. The CDR3 has 11 amino acids. Deletions cut 3 bases from V and 8 bases from J, with 7 bases between. The germline V gene encodes CDR1 LNHDA and CDR2 SQIVND (reference sequence). DNA for the CDR3: TGTGCCAGTAGTATGGTAAAAGGCTACACCTTC. It is translated as CASSMVKGYTF.

The V gene is TRBV7-9, the J gene TRBJ1-3; possible D gene TRBD1, 5 bases. Between the trimmed V and J ends, which lost 5 bases and 2 bases, there was a span of 19 bases. The germline gives CDR1 SEHNR, CDR2 FQNEAQ (reference sequence). This CDR3 is 17 amino acids long. The CDR3 DNA reads as TGTGCCAGCAGCCCGGGGGGGAGCAGGTCCGCTGGAAACACCATATATTTT. It is translated as CASSPGGSRSAGNTIYF.

The rearrangement uses TRBV18 and TRBJ1-1; 7 nucleotides line up with TRBD1. Germline CDR1 and CDR2: KGHSH and LQKENI. The CDR3 runs to 16 residues. Germline trimming cut 3 bases from V and 0 bases from J; bases unmatched to any gene: 7. The CDR3 reads CASSPRRQGMNTEAFF. DNA for the CDR3: TGTGCCAGCTCACCCCGGAGACAGGGTATGAACACTGAAGCTTTCTTT.

The table lists this clone with a count of one. This rearrangement joins TRBV5-4 to TRBJ2-5; TRBD2 matches 9 bases. The V gene end was trimmed by 3 bases and the J gene end by 4 bases; junction bases not matched to a gene: 4. Germline lookup yields CDR1 SGHNT and CDR2 YYREEE (reference sequence). CDR3 length: 14 residues. The CDR3 sequence is CASSSPAGGETQYF. CDR3 nucleotides: TGTGCCAGCAGCTCGCCAGCGGGGGGAGAGACCCAGTACTTC. Filled out from reference TRBV5-4 and TRBJ2-5, the complete variable domain reads ETGVTQSPTHLIKTRGQQVTLRCSSQSGHNTVSWYQQALGQGPQFIFQYYREEENGRGNFPPRFSGLQFPNYSSELNVNALELDDSALYLCASSSPAGGETQYFGPGTRLLVL.

The V gene is TRBV2, the J gene TRBJ2-5; TRBD1 agrees at 7 bases. The CDR3 is made up of 15 amino acids. Trimming removed 0 bases from V and 1 base from J; junction bases left unmatched: 2. Germline CDR1 reads SNHLY; CDR2 reads FYNNEI. The CDR3 spells CASSEAEGAQETQYF. The CDR3 DNA reads TGTGCCAGCAGTGAAGCCGAGGGGGCCCAAGAGACCCAGTACTTC. Drawing the rest from reference TRBV2 and TRBJ2-5, the complete variable domain is EPEVTQTPSHQVTQMGQEVILRCVPISNHLYFYWYRQILGQKVEFLVSFYNNEISEKSEIFDDQFSVERPDGSNFTLKIRSTKLEDSAMYFCASSEAEGAQETQYFGPGTRLLVL.

The chain employs TRBV5-1 and TRBJ1-1; no clear D. CDR1 and CDR2 from the germline V gene are SGHRS and YFSETQ. The CDR3 totals 14 residues. The V end lost 1 base, the J end lost 2 bases, and 9 bases lay between the germline ends. The DNA for the CDR3 is TGCGCCAGCAGCTTGCAGGCAGCCAACACTGAAGCTTTCTTT. Protein product: CASSLQAANTEAFF.

The chain links TRBV28 to TRBJ2-7, with 10 bases fitting TRBD1. The CDR3 covers 14 residues. CDR1 is MDHEN, CDR2 SYDVKM, per germline. Losses at the gene ends were 6 bases for V and 9 bases for J; bases not matched to a gene: 11. The CDR3 nucleotides read TGTGCCAGCAGGGCCGGGACAGGGGTTAGTGTGCAGTACTTC. Translation: CASRAGTGVSVQYF.

The chain combines TRBV7-2 with TRBJ2-5; TRBD2 matches 14 bases. From germline, CDR1 is SGHTA and CDR2 FQGNSA. Trimming took 5 bases from V and 5 from J; bases not matched to a gene: 10. This CDR3 comprises 17 residues. This CDR3 reads CASSRLAGGAGGETQYF. CDR3 DNA sequence: TGTGCCAGCAGCCGACTAGCGGGGGGGGCCGGAGGGGAGACCCAGTACTTC. The complete variable domain, with remaining parts taken from reference TRBV7-2 and TRBJ2-5, reads GAGVSQSPSNKVTEKGKDVELRCDPISGHTALYWYRQSLGQGLEFLIYFQGNSAPDKSGLPSDRFSAERTGGSVSTLTIQRTQQEDSAVYLCASSRLAGGAGGETQYFGPGTRLLVL.

V usage is TRBV30 and J usage is TRBJ2-1, with D perhaps TRBD2 (5 bases). The CDR3 runs 12 residues. The V end was cut by 0 bases, the J end by 7 bases, with 7 bases between. Looked up from germline, CDR1 is GTSNPN and CDR2 is SVGIG (reference sequence). The CDR3 loop reads CAWSVRGNEQFF. CDR3 coding DNA: TGTGCCTGGAGTGTACGAGGGAATGAGCAGTTCTTC.

In this sample, this clone turned up a few times. The rearrangement joins TRBV5-1 to TRBJ2-1; TRBD1 matches 11 bases. Germline CDR1 is SGHRS and CDR2 is YFSETQ. This CDR3 comprises 15 residues. V lost 3 bases and J lost 9; bases outside the gene matches: 8. CDR3 DNA sequence: TGCGCCAGCAGCTCTACGGGACAGGGGGTTCCTGAGCAGTTCTTC. It yields the protein CASSSTGQGVPEQFF.

This sequence joins TRBV5-1 and TRBJ1-1, with D perhaps matching TRBD1 (6 bases). V lost 5 bases and J 7 bases, leaving 21 bases between the germline ends. The CDR3 runs 15 residues. Per the germline V gene, CDR1 is SGHRS and CDR2 is YFSETQ. Here the CDR3 DNA reads TGCGCCAGCAGTGGGGGGACACATCTTACCATTGAAGCTTTCTTT. Translated: CASSGGTHLTIEAFF.

This rearrangement joins TRBV4-2 to TRBJ2-7; 9 bases line up with TRBD1. CDR1 LGHNA and CDR2 YNFKEQ come from the germline V gene. This CDR3 spans 16 amino acids. V lost 2 bases to trimming and J lost 5 bases; unmatched junction nucleotides: 10. The CDR3 region is CASSQLWGTGNNEQYF. CDR3 nucleotides: TGTGCCAGCAGCCAACTCTGGGGGACAGGGAACAACGAGCAGTACTTC.

The chain combines TRBV15 with TRBJ2-7; 11 bases fit TRBD2. The CDR3 is made up of 16 amino acids. With 2 bases clipped from V and 0 bases from J, the junction kept 3 bases outside the gene matches. Germline V lookup: CDR1 LNHNV, CDR2 YYDKDF (reference sequence). The CDR3 protein is CATSRIAGGFSYEQYF. CDR3 nucleotide sequence: TGTGCCACCAGCAGAATAGCGGGGGGGTTCTCCTACGAGCAGTACTTC.

The V call is TRBV6-6, the J call TRBJ2-1, with D perhaps being TRBD1 or TRBD2 (8 bases each). Germline assignment: CDR1 MNHNY and CDR2 SVGAGI (reference sequence). The CDR3 is 15 amino acids. V was cut by 7 bases and J by 7 bases, with 20 bases left in between. For the CDR3, the DNA is TGTGCCAGCAACGGGGGGGCAGGGGGCTTAAATGAGCAGTTCTTC. Translation: CASNGGAGGLNEQFF.

The V gene is TRBV28, the J gene TRBJ1-2; 9 bases line up with TRBD1. CDR3 length: 15 amino acids. CDR1 MDHEN and CDR2 SYDVKM come from the germline V gene. With 7 bases clipped from V and 4 bases from J, the junction kept 10 bases outside the gene matches. The CDR3 DNA reads TGTGCCAGCACCCAACAGGGGGCGATCGGCTATGGCTACACCTTC. Protein product: CASTQQGAIGYGYTF.

The rearrangement links TRBV11-2 to TRBJ1-6, with 7 bases that match TRBD1. Germline V gives CDR1 SGHAT, CDR2 FQNNGV. This CDR3 contains 15 residues. The J segment lost 9 bases and the V segment lost 0 bases, leaving 5 bases of the junction unmatched. CDR3 amino acids: CASSLERGQSSPLHF. CDR3 in DNA: TGTGCCAGCAGCTTAGAGAGGGGGCAAAGTTCACCCCTCCACTTT.

The rearrangement uses TRBV5-4 and TRBJ1-2, with 8 nucleotides matching TRBD1. The CDR3 has 15 amino acids. J was trimmed by 4 bases and V by 4 bases; bases with no gene match: 9. Germline V gene lookup returns CDR1 SGHNT and CDR2 YYREEE (reference sequence). CDR3 sequence: CASSRQDRVAYGYTF. CDR3 coding DNA: TGTGCCAGCAGCCGCCAGGACAGGGTGGCCTATGGCTACACCTTC.

The chain combines TRBV4-3 with TRBJ2-1; TRBD2 is a possible D gene (5 bases). Per the germline V gene, CDR1 is LGHNA and CDR2 is YSLEER. Trimming stripped 4 bases from V and 2 bases from J, with 12 bases between. The CDR3 spans 15 residues. The DNA of the CDR3 is TGCGCCAGCAGCCCGATGGTGGGAGCCTACAATGAGCAGTTCTTC. Translated: CASSPMVGAYNEQFF.

A single count supports this clone. This chain links TRBV19 with TRBJ2-6; D is uncertain. Per germline, CDR1 LNHDA and CDR2 SQIVND (reference sequence). The CDR3 consists of 15 residues. V was shortened by 5 bases and J by 1 base, with 9 bases between the two germline ends. Written as DNA, the CDR3 is TGTGCCAGTAGTGCCTATCGTTCTGGGGCCAACGTCCTGACTTTC. Translation gives CASSAYRSGANVLTF. Using reference TRBV19 and TRBJ2-6 for the parts outside the CDR3, the full variable domain is DGGITQSPKYLFRKEGQNVTLSCEQNLNHDAMYWYRQDPGQGLRLIYYSQIVNDFQKGDIAEGYSVSREKKESFPLTVTSAQKNPTAFYLCASSAYRSGANVLTFGAGSRLTVL.

The chain links TRBV7-9 to TRBJ1-5, with 7 bases fitting TRBD1. This CDR3 has 15 amino acids. Germline CDR1 SEHNR, CDR2 FQNEAQ (reference sequence). The V gene end was trimmed by 1 base and the J gene end by 5 bases; junction bases not matched to a gene: 5. CDR3 region: CASSLGQGLYQPQHF. The CDR3 coding sequence is TGTGCCAGCAGCTTAGGACAGGGTTTGTATCAGCCCCAGCATTTT.

To note about this clone: One junction end disagrees with the germline gene, perhaps due to a read error. The V call is TRBV7-7, the J call TRBJ2-1; D uncertain. CDR1 is SSHAT and CDR2 is FNYEAQ in the germline V gene (reference sequence). This CDR3 contains 13 residues. In nucleotides, the CDR3 is TGTGCTAGCAGCTTAGTAGACCACAATGAGCAGTTCTTC. Amino acids: CASSLVDHNEQFF. Full variable domain (missing parts from reference TRBV7-7 and TRBJ2-1): GAGVSQSPRYKVTKRGQDVTLRCDPISSHATLYWYQQALGQGPEFLTYFNYEAQPDKSGLPSDRFSAERPEGSISTLTIQRTEQRDSAMYRCASSLVDHNEQFFGPGTRLTVL.